A selection of T cell receptor beta chains follows, all from one sample in a study of blood T cells in healthy people across ages. A single record per CDR3 protein comes from TCRdb applying MiXCR to the 5' RACE reads. The sample contains 650,000 to 950,000 distinct CDR3 sequences, around 43% of which appear only once. Sequencing was carried out using blood. These receptor sequences come from a man in his 60s in good health. CDR3s include the opening cysteine and the closing phenylalanine or tryptophan. A D gene is named only where the DNA matches it firmly. The size of a clone is reported for some rows only, either as once, few or many, or as a class for expanded clones.

V	D	J	size	DNA	CDR3
TRBV20-1	.	TRBJ1-5	.	TGCAGTGCTAGTGTGACTGGTCGTGACAATCAGCCCCAGCATTTT	CSASVTGRDNQPQHF
TRBV3-1	TRBD1	TRBJ2-7	.	TGTGCCAGCAGCCCCGGGACAGGGGATACGTCCTACGAGCAGTACTTC	CASSPGTGDTSYEQYF
TRBV27	.	TRBJ2-7	few	TGTGCCAGCAGTGCGGCAGGGTATTACGAGCAGTACTTC	CASSAAGYYEQYF
TRBV5-1	TRBD2	TRBJ2-5	.	TGCGCCAGCAGCTTGTCGACTAGCGGGGGGGCTCTCGGACAGACCCAGTACTTC	CASSLSTSGGALGQTQYF
TRBV6-6	.	TRBJ1-5	.	TGTGCCAGCAGTAGAGTCAATCAGCCCCAGCATTTT	CASSRVNQPQHF
TRBV6-5	TRBD2	TRBJ2-3	.	TGTGCCAGCAGTTACAATTCTGCACTAGCGGGGTTTAGCTCAGATACGCAGTATTTT	CASSYNSALAGFSSDTQYF
TRBV6-5	.	TRBJ2-7	.	TGTGCCAGCAGTTACAGCCAGGAGGCCGGCGAGCAGTACTTC	CASSYSQEAGEQYF
TRBV10-3	TRBD1	TRBJ2-3	few	TGTGCCATCAGTGCCGGGACAGCGCAAAAGGGAGATACGCAGTATTTT	CAISAGTAQKGDTQYF
TRBV6-5	.	TRBJ2-7	few	TGTGCCAGCAGTTACAATAGGGGCGCGGGGTACGAGCAGTACTTC	CASSYNRGAGYEQYF
TRBV12-3/TRBV12-4	.	TRBJ2-7	.	TGTGCCAGCAGTGAAAACACAGTTTCCTACGAGCAGTACTTC	CASSENTVSYEQYF